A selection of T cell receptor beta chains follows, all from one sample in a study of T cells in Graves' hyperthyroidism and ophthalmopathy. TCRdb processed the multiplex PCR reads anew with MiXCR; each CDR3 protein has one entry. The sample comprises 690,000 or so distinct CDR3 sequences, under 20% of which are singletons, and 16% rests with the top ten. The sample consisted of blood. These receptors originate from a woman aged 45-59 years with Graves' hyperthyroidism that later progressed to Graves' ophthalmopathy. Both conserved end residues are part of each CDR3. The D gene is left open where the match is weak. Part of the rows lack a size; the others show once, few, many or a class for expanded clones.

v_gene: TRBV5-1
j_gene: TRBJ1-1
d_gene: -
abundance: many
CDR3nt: TGCGCCAGCAGCTTGGGGGGGCTGACTGAAGCTTTCTTT
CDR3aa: CASSLGGLTEAFF

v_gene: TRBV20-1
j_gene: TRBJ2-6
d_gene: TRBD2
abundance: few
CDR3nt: TGCAGTGCTGTCACGGGACTAGCGGGGGGATCTTTATCTGGGGCCAACGTCCTGACTTTC
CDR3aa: CSAVTGLAGGSLSGANVLTF

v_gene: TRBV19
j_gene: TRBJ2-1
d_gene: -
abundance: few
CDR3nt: TGTGCCAGTACCAAGGGGTCAGAAAGCTCCTACAATGAGCAGTTCTTC
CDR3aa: CASTKGSESSYNEQFF

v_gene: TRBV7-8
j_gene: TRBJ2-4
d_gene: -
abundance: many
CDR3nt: TGTGCCAGCAGCTTAGCGGATATCCCTGGGGACATTCAGTACTTC
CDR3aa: CASSLADIPGDIQYF

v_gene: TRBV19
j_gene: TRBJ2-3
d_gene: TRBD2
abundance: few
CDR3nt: TGTGCCAGTAGTACAGGGACTAGCGGGACGCACGATACGCAGTATTTT
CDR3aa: CASSTGTSGTHDTQYF

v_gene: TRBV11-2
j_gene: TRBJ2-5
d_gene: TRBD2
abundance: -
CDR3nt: TGTGCCAGCAGCTTAGATCATACGCTAGCGGGGACCCAAGAGACCCAGTACTTC
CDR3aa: CASSLDHTLAGTQETQYF

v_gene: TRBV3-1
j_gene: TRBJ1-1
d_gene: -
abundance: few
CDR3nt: TGTGCCAGCAGCCAACTAGGACGTACTGAAGCTTTCTTT
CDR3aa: CASSQLGRTEAFF

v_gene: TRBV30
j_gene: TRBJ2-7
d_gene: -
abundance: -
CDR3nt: TGTGCCTGGAGTCGAGGGGACGAGCAGTACTTC
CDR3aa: CAWSRGDEQYF

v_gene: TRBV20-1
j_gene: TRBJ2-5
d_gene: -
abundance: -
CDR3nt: TGCAGTGCCGCTCCAGGTTTAGGGGAGACCCAGTACTTC
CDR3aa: CSAAPGLGETQYF

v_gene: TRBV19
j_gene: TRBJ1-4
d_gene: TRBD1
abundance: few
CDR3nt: TGTGCCAGTAGTATGTCGACAGGGGGAAGCGAAAAACTGTTTTTT
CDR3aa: CASSMSTGGSEKLFF

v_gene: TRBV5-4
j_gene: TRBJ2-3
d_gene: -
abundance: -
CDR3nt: TGTGCCAGCAGCTTGCTCGGGAGCACGGGTACGCAGTATTTT
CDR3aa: CASSLLGSTGTQYF

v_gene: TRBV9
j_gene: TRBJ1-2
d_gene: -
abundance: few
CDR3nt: TGTGCCAGCAGCGGACCCTTAAACTATGGCTACACCTTC
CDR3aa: CASSGPLNYGYTF

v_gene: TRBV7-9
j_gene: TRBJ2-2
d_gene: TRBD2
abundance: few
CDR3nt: TGTGCCAGCAGCCGGCGGGGGACGAACACCGGGGAGCTGTTTTTT
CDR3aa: CASSRRGTNTGELFF

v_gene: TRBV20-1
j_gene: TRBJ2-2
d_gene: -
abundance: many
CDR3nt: TGCAGTATCCCCGACCCGAACACCGGGGAGCTGTTTTTT
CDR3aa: CSIPDPNTGELFF

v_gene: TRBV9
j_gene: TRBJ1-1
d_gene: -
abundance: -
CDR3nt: TGTGCCAGCAGCGTAGTAGGGACCCTGAACACTGAAGCTTTCTTT
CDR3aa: CASSVVGTLNTEAFF

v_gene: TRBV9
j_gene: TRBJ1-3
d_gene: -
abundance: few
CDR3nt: TGTGTCAGCAGCGTAGAGGACGGCTCTGGAAACACCATATATTTT
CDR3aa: CVSSVEDGSGNTIYF

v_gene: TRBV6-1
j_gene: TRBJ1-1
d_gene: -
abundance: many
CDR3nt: TGTGCCAGCAGTGCCAGGCGACTGAACACTGAAGCTTTCTTT
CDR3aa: CASSARRLNTEAFF

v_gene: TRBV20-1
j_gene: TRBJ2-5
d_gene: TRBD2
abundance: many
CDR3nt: TGCAGTGCTAGACTAGCGGGGGGCCGAGAGACCCAGTACTTC
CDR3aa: CSARLAGGRETQYF

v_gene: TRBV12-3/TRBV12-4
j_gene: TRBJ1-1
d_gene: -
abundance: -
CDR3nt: TGTGCCAGCGAAGATTGGGGTACTGAAGCTTTCTTT
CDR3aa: CASEDWGTEAFF

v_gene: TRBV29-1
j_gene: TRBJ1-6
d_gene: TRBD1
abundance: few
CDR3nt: TGCAGCGTGGGGACAGGGACCTATAATTCACCCCTCCACTTT
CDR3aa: CSVGTGTYNSPLHF

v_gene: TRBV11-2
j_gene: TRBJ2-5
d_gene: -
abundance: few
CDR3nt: TGTGCCAGCAGCGGCCTTTCGGGGCAAGAGACCCAGTACTTC
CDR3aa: CASSGLSGQETQYF

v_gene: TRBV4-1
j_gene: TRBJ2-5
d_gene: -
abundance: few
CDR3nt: TGCGCCAGCAGCCAAGATGGGTACCCGTACCAAGAGACCCAGTACTTC
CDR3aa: CASSQDGYPYQETQYF

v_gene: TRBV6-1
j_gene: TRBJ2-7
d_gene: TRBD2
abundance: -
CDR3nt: TGTGCCAGCAGTGAAGCGCTGGGACTAGCGGGCTCCTACGAGCAGTACTTC
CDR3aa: CASSEALGLAGSYEQYF

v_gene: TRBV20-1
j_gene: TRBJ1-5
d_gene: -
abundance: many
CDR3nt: TGCAGTGCTAGAGTAGACCGTTTTAGCAATCAGCCCCAGCATTTT
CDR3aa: CSARVDRFSNQPQHF

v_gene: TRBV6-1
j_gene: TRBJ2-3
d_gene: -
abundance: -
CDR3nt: TGTGCCAGCGCTGGGACCGAGAAAAATACGCAGTATTTT
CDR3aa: CASAGTEKNTQYF

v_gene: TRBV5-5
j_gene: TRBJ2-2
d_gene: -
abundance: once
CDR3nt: TGTGCCAGCAGCTTGGGGGCAGGCGCGAACACCGGGGAGCGGTTTTTT
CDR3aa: CASSLGAGANTGERFF

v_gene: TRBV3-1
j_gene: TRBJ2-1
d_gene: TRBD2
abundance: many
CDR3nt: TGTGCCAGCAGCCAGGGGCGGGGGGTTAATGAGCAGTTCTTC
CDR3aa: CASSQGRGVNEQFF

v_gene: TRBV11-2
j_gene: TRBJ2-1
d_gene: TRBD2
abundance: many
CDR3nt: TGTGCCAGCAGCTTAGGGGTGGGACTAGCGGGCAATGAGCAGTTCTTC
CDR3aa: CASSLGVGLAGNEQFF

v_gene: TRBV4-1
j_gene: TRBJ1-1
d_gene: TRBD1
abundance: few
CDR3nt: TGCGCCAGCAGGCAAGACGGGACAGTGACTGAAGCTTTCTTT
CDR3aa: CASRQDGTVTEAFF

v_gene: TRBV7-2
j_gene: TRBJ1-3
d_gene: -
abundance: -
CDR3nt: TGTGCCAGCAGCTACTACCTCGGGGGCACTGGAAACACCATATATTTT
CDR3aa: CASSYYLGGTGNTIYF

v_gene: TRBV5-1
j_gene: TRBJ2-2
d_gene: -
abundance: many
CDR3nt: TGCGCCAGCAGCTTGTTGAGCACCGGGGAGCTGTTTTTT
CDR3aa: CASSLLSTGELFF

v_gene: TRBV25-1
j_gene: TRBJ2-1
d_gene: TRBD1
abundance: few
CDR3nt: TGTGCCAGCACTGCAGACAGGGGCTCCTACAATGAGCAGTTCTTC
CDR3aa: CASTADRGSYNEQFF

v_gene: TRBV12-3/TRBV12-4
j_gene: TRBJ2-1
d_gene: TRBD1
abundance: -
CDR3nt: TGTGCCAGCCGGCCCGGGACAGGGTCTGACAATGAGCAGTTCTTC
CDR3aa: CASRPGTGSDNEQFF

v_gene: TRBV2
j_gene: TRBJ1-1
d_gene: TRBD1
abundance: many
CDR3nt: TGTGCCAGCAGGTCGGAGACAGGGACGAACACTGAAGCTTTCTTT
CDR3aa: CASRSETGTNTEAFF

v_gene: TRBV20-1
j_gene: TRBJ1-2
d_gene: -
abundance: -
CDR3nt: TGCAGTGCTAGTTTTAGTGGACAGCCCTATGGCTACACCTTC
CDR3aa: CSASFSGQPYGYTF

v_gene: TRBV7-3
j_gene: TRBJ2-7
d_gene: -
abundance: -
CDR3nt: TGTGCCAGCAGCTTAACCGGGGGCGCGGCGCAGTACTTC
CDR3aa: CASSLTGGAAQYF

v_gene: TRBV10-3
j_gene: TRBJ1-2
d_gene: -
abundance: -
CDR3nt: TGTGCCAGCAGTTACGGGGGACCCAGGGGAGACTATGGCTACACCTTC
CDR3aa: CASSYGGPRGDYGYTF

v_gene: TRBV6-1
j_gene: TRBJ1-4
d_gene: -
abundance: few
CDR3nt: TGTGCCAGCAGGCCAACAGCCGGTGCAACTAATGAAAAACTGTTTTTT
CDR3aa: CASRPTAGATNEKLFF

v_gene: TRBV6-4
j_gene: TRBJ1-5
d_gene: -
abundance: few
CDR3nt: TGTGCCAGCAGCGTAAGGGAGAGTAGCAATCAGCCCCAGCATTTT
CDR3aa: CASSVRESSNQPQHF

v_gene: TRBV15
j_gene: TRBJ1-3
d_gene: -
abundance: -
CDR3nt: TGTGCCACCAGCAGGGACCGCACCAACTCTGGAAACACCATATATTTT
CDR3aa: CATSRDRTNSGNTIYF

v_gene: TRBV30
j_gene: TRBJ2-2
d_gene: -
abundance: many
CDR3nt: TGTGCCTGGAGACGACAGAACACCGGGGAGCTGTTTTTT
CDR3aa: CAWRRQNTGELFF

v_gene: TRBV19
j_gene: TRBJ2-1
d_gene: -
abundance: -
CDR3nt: TGTGCCAGTAGTAATCAGGGCCTAAGCTACAATGAGCAGTTCTTC
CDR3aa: CASSNQGLSYNEQFF

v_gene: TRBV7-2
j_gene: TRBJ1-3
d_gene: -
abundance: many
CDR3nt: TGTGCCAGCAGCTTACCCGGGACGGCCCCGATCGCCATATATTTT
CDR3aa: CASSLPGTAPIAIYF

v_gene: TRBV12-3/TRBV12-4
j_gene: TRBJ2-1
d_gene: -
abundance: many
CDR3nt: TGTGCCAGCAGCCACCCCAGCCGCCCGGGGGAAGGTGAGCAGTTCTTC
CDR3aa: CASSHPSRPGEGEQFF

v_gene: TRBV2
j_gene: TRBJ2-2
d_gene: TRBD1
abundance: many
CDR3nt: TGTGCCAGCAGCGGACAGGGGCCCGGGGAGCTGTTTTTT
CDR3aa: CASSGQGPGELFF

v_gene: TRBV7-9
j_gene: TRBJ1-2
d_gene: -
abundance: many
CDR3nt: TGTGCCACTCTGAACCCGGGACCGCCGAACTATGGCTACACCTTC
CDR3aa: CATLNPGPPNYGYTF

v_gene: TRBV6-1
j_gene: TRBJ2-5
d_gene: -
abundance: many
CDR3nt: TGTGCCAGCAGGAAAAACTCGGGAGTGGAGACCCAGTACTTC
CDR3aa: CASRKNSGVETQYF

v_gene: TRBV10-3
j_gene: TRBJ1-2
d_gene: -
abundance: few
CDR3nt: TGTGCCATCAGTGAGCAGGCCCCTGGCTACACCTTC
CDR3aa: CAISEQAPGYTF

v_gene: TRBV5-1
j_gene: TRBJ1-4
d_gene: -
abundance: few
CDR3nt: TGCGCCAGCAGCCAACCGGGACGAACTGAAAAACTGTTTTTT
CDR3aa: CASSQPGRTEKLFF

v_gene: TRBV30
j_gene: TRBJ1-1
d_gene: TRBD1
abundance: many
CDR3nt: TGTGCCTGGGTTTGGACAGGGAGGAACACTGAAGCTTTCTTT
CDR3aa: CAWVWTGRNTEAFF

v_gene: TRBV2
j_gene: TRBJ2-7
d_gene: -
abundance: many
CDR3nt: TGTGCCAGCAGTGAGTGGCAGGGTCCCTACGAGCAGTACTTC
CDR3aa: CASSEWQGPYEQYF

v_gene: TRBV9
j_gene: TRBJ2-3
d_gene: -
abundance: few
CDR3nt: TGTGCCAGCAGCGTAGGCAACTCCTACACAGATACGCAGTATTTT
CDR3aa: CASSVGNSYTDTQYF